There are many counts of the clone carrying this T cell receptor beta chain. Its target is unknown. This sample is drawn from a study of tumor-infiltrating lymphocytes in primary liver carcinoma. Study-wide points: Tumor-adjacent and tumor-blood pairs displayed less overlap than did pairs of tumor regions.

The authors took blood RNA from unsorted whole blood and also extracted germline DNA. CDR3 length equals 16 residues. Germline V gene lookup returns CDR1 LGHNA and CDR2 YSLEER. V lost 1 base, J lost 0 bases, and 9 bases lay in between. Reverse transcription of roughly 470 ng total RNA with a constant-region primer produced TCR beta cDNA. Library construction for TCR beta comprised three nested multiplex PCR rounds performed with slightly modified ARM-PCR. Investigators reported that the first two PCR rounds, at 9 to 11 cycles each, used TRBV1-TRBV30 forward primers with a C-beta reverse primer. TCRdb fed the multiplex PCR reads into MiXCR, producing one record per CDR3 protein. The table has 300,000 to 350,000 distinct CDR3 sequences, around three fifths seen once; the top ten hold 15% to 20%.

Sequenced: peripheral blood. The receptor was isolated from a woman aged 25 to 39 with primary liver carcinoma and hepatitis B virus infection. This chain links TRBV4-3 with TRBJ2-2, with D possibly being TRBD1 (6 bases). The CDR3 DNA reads TGCGCCAGCAGCCAAGGGGGACACCCGAACACCGGGGAGCTGTTTTTT. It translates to CASSQGGHPNTGELFF.